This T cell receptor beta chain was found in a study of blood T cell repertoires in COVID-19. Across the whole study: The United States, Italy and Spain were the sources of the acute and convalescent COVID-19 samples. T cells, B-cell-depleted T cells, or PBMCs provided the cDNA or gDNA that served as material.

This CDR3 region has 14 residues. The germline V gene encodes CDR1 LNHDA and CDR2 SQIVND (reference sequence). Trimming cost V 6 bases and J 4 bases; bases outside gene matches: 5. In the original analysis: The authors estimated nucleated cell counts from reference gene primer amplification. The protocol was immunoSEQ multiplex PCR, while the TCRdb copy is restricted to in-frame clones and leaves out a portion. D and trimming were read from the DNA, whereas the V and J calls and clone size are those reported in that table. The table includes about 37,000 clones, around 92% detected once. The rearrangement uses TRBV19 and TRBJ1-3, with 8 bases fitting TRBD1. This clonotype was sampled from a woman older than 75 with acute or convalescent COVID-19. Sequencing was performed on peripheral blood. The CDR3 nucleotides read TGTGCCAGTAGACGACAGGGGATCGGAAACACCATATATTTT. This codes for CASRRQGIGNTIYF.